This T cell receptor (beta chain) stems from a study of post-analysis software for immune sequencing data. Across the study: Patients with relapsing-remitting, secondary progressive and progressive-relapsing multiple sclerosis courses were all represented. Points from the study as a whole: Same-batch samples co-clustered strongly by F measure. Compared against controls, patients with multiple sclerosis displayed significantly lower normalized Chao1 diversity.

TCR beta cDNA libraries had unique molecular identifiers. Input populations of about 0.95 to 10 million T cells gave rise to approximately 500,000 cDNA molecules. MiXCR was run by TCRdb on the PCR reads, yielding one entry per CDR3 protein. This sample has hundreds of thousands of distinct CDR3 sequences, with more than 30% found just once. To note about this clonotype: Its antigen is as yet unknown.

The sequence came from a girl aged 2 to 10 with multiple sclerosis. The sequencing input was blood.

The CDR3 region is CASRIGTGIGYTF. For the CDR3, the DNA is TGTGCCAGCAGAATCGGGACAGGGATCGGCTACACCTTC. This sequence joins TRBV28 and TRBJ1-2; 9 nucleotides match TRBD1. The junction had 7 bases not matched to a gene; V was cut back by 6 bases and J by 8 bases. CDR3 length: 13 residues. Germline lookup yields CDR1 MDHEN and CDR2 SYDVKM.